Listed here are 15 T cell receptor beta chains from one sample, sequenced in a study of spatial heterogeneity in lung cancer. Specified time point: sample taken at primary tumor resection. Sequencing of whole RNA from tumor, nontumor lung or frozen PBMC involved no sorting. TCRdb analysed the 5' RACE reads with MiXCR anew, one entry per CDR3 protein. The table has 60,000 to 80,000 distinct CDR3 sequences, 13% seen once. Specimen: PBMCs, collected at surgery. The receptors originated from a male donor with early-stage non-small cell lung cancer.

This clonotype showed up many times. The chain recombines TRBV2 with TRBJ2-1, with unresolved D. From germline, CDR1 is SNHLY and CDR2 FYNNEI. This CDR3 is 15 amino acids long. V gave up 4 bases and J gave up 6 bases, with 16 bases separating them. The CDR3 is CASSASLFPFNEQFF. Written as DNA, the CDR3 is TGTGCCAGCAGTGCAAGTCTCTTCCCTTTCAATGAGCAGTTCTTC.

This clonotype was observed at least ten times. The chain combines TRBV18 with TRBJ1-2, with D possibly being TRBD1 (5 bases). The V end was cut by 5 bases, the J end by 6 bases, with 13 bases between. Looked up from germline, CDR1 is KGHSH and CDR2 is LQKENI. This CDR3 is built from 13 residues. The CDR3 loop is CASSAGVINGYTF. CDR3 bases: TGTGCCAGCTCAGCGGGGGTAATCAATGGCTACACCTTC.

The CDR3 protein is CASSLGGRGGQETQYF. The DNA for the CDR3 is TGCGCCAGCAGCTTGGGCGGCAGGGGAGGACAGGAGACCCAGTACTTC. The chain joins TRBV5-1 to TRBJ2-5; tentatively, D is TRBD1 or TRBD2 (6 bases each). V was clipped by 0 bases and J by 5 bases, with 17 bases between them. The CDR3 covers 16 residues. CDR1 SGHRS and CDR2 YFSETQ come from the germline V gene.

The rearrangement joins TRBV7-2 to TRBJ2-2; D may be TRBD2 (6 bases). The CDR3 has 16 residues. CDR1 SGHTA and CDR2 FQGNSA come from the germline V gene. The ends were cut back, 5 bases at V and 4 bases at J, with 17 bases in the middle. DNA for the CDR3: TGTGCCAGCAGCCTCCGCGGGAACCAGGGCACCGGGGAGCTGTTTTTT. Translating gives CASSLRGNQGTGELFF.

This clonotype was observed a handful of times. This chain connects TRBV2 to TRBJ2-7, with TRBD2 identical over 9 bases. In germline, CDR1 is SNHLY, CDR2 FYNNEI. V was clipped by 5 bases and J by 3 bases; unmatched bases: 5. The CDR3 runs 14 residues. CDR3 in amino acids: CASSIAGAGYEQYF. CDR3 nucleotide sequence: TGTGCCAGCAGTATAGCGGGAGCGGGCTACGAGCAGTACTTC.

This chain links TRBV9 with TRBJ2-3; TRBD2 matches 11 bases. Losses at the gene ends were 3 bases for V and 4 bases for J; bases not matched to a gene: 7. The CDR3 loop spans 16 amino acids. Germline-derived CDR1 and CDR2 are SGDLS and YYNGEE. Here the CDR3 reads CASSAPTSGRSDTQYF. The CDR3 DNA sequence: TGTGCCAGCAGCGCCCCAACTAGCGGGAGATCAGATACGCAGTATTTT.

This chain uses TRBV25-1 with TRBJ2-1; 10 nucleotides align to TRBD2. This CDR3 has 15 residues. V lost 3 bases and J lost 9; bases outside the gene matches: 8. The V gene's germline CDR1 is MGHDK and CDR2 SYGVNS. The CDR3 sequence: CASSDLAGVKGEQFF. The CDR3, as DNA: TGTGCCAGCAGTGACCTAGCGGGAGTCAAGGGTGAGCAGTTCTTC.

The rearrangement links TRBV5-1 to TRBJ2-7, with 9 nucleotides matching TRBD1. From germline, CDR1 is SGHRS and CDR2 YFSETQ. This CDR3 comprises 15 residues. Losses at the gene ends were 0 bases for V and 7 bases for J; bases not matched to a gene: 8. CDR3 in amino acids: CASSLGTGALSEQYF. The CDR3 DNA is TGCGCCAGCAGCTTGGGGACAGGGGCCCTATCAGAGCAGTACTTC.

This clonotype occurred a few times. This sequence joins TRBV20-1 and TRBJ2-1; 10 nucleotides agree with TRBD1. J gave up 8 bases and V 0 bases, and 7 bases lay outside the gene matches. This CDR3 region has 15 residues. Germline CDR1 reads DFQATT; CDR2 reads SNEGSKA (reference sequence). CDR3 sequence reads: CSARDPGQGLYEQFF. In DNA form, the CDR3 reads TGCAGTGCTAGAGATCCGGGACAGGGGCTTTATGAGCAGTTCTTC.

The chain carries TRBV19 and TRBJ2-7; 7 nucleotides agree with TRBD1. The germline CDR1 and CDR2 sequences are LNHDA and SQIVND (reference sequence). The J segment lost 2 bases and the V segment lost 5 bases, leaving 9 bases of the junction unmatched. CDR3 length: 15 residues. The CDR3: CASSSLGQPTYEQYF. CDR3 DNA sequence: TGTGCCAGTAGTTCCCTGGGACAGCCAACCTACGAGCAGTACTTC. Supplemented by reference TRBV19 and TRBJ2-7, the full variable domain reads DGGITQSPKYLFRKEGQNVTLSCEQNLNHDAMYWYRQDPGQGLRLIYYSQIVNDFQKGDIAEGYSVSREKKESFPLTVTSAQKNPTAFYLCASSSLGQPTYEQYFGPGTRLTVT.

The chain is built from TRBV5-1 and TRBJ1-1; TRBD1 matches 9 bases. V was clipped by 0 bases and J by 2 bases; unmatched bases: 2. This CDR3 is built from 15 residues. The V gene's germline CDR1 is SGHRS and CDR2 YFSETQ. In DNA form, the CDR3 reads TGCGCCAGCAGCTTGGCGACAGGGGGAAACACTGAAGCTTTCTTT. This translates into CASSLATGGNTEAFF.

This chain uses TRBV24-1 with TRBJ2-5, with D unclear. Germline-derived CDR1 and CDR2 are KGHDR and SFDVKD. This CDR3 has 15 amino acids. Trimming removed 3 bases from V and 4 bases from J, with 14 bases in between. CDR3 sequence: CATSDPKGSGETQYF. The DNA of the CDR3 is TGTGCCACCAGTGATCCCAAGGGTTCGGGAGAGACCCAGTACTTC.

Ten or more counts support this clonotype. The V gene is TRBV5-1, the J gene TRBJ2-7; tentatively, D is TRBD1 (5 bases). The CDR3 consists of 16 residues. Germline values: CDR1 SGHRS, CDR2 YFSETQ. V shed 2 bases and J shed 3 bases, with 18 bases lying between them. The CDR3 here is CASSLGPRQLDYEQYF. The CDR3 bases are TGCGCCAGCAGCTTAGGTCCTCGACAGCTAGACTACGAGCAGTACTTC. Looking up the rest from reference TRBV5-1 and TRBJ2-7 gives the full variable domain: KAGVTQTPRYLIKTRGQQVTLSCSPISGHRSVSWYQQTPGQGLQFLFEYFSETQRNKGNFPGRFSGRQFSNSRSEMNVSTLELGDSALYLCASSLGPRQLDYEQYFGPGTRLTVT.

The DNA for the CDR3 is TGCAGCGTCACCTTACAGGGGCACACTGAAGCTTTCTTT. It encodes CSVTLQGHTEAFF. This sequence joins TRBV29-1 and TRBJ1-1, with 7 bases that match TRBD1. The CDR3 runs to 13 residues. V lost 6 bases to trimming and J lost 3 bases; unmatched junction nucleotides: 7. Germline V gene data show CDR1 as SQVTM and CDR2 as ANQGSEA.

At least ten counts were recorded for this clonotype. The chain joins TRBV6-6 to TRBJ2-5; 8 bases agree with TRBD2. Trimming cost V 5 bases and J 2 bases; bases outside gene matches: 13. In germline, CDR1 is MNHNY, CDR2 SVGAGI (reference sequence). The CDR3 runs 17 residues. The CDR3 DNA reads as TGTGCCAGCAGTCCCCAAGCCCCCGGGACTAGGCAAGAGACCCAGTACTTC. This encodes CASSPQAPGTRQETQYF.